The entry below describes one T cell receptor beta chain. Its antigen is currently not known. Base qualities are not recorded, but no much larger clone differs from it by a single base. The sample belongs to a study of Graves' ophthalmopathy and Graves' hyperthyroidism (dated by TCRdb to 2017 to 2018). For context, the study as a whole: Stable hyperthyroidism was defined as no progression to ophthalmopathy within 18 months of follow-up. TCR beta repertoire signatures were used to distinguish Graves' ophthalmopathy from Graves' hyperthyroidism and to predict progression to ophthalmopathy. In total, some 130 blood samples were TCR-sequenced: 43 ophthalmopathy, over 70 hyperthyroidism and about 17 hyperthyroidism-to-ophthalmopathy patients. To explore V-J signatures distinguishing ophthalmopathy from hyperthyroidism, a discovery set of about a hundred patients (fewer than 45 ophthalmopathy, 55 to 60 stable hyperthyroidism) was enrolled. An independent validation cohort was composed of 18 hyperthyroidism patients and roughly 16 patients who later progressed from hyperthyroidism to ophthalmopathy. In over five hyperthyroidism patients, the T-cell repertoires found in thyroid tissue were compared with those found in blood. Following sampling, methimazole starting at 30 mg daily was administered to hyperthyroidism patients, and high-dose intravenous methylprednisolone was administered to ophthalmopathy patients.

For repertoire sequencing, TCR beta CDR3 regions were amplified from RNA transcripts. HTBI primers and the Qiagen OneStep RT-PCR kit were used in a first-round RT-PCR, which was followed by a second-round multiplex PCR, size selection and purification. The libraries underwent paired-end sequencing with 100 bp reads on an Illumina HiSeq2000. Per the authors' processing: SOAPnuke was used to process the reads, removing any read that contained adapters or uncalled bases, had a mean Phred below 15, or lacked an exact match to the constant primer or identifier. COPE v1.2.5 was used to merge the high-quality paired reads. Each unique nucleotide sequence was defined as a clonotype, and clonotypes were aligned to IMGT TRB V, D and J references with MiTCR v1.1. Only V-J combinations with frequency above 0.0001 were analysed, covering approximately 99% of repertoires. A TCR clonal expansion and chaos score per V-J combination was defined as the ratio of F50 clonal expansion to chaos observed in the TCRdist matrix. Features were reduced by Welch's t-statistics and random forest to around 13 V-J combinations, which fed a naive Bayes classifier. The similarity between thyroid and blood repertoires was quantified using the Morisita-Horn index. The public reads were reprocessed in TCRdb via fastp at Q25 and MiXCR, keeping in-frame beta chains. Identical CDR3 protein sequences are pooled into one entry, listed with their most common genes and DNA. It is TCRdb's table, rather than the study itself, that gives the V and J calls and clone size. The sample data list around 1.1 million distinct CDR3 sequences, and less than 45% of these were observed just once. Roughly 11% of the sample is in the top ten clones.

V is cut back by 1 base and J by 5 bases, with 4 bases in the junction unmatched. The CDR3 runs 15 residues from the cysteine to the phenylalanine. The only DNA kept is the CDR3, 45 bases in frame from the first base. CDR1 and CDR2 are read off the germline V gene (reference sequence) as LNHDA and SQIVND. The hyperthyroidism patients were 18 to 65 years old and newly diagnosed, with a disease duration of less than 2 months. Anyone with other autoimmune diseases, uncontrolled infections, pregnancy or lactation was excluded from the study. Clinical symptoms, serum thyroxine, TRAb, thyroid ultrasound and orbital computed tomography formed the basis of the diagnosis. Trizol reagent was used to extract the total RNA, and its quality was then checked on an Agilent 2100 Bioanalyzer. Broad study findings and their caveats: Ophthalmopathy was separated from stable hyperthyroidism by the 13-signature model with about 90% sensitivity and 81% to 84% specificity in cross-validation and with 80%/75% in the test set. No statistical method was used to set the sample size in advance, and the investigators knew which group each participant was assigned to. In validation, the model predicted ophthalmopathy progression with about 70% sensitivity and roughly 72% specificity; some 13 predicted patients were CT-confirmed with GO in a median of approximately 6.2 months. Most expanded thyroid clonotypes with a frequency above 0.001 also appeared in blood, which suggests that blood repertoires may reflect the immune response in the thyroid.

Source material: peripheral blood or thyroid tissue (not recorded which). This TCR was sampled from an adult man with Graves' hyperthyroidism. The chain was built from TRBV19 and TRBJ2-2, and 7 junction bases match TRBD1. The sequence in DNA is TGTGCCAGTAGTATAGGGGACAGCTGGACCGGGGAGCTGTTTTTT. Translated, this is CASSIGDSWTGELFF.